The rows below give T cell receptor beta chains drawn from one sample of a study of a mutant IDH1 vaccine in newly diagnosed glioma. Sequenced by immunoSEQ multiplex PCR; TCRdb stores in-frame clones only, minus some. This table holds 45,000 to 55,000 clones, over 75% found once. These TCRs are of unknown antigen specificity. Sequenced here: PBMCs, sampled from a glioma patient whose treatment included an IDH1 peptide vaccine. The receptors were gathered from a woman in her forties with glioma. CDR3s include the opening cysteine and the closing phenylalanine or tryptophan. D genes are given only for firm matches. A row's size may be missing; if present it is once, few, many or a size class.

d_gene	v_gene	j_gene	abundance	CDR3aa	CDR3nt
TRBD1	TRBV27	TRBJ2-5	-	CASSLRGLNQETQYF	TGTGCCAGCAGTTTAAGGGGGCTAAACCAGGAGACCCAGTACTTC
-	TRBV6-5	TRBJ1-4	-	CASSQEGQWNEKLFF	TGTGCCAGCAGTCAGGAAGGACAGTGGAATGAAAAACTGTTTTTT
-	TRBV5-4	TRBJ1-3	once	CASSSHSGSGNTIYF	TGTGCCAGCAGCTCCCACTCGGGCTCTGGAAACACCATATATTTT
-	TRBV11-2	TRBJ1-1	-	CASSLGGFPEAFF	TGTGCCAGCAGCTTAGGGGGGTTTCCTGAAGCTTTCTTT
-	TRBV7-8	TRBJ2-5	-	CASSLAFSSQYF	TGTGCCAGCAGCTTAGCGTTCTCCTCCCAGTACTTC
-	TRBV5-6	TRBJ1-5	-	CASSLGYSNQPQHF	TGTGCCAGCAGCTTGGGGTATAGCAATCAGCCCCAGCATTTT
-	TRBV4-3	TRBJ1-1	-	CASSPLSGGAFF	TGCGCCAGCAGCCCCCTTTCAGGAGGGGCTTTCTTT
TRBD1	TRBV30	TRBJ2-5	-	CAWGQGQYQETQYF	TGTGCCTGGGGACAGGGACAGTACCAAGAGACCCAGTACTTC
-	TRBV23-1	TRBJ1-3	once	CASSPPGAGAGNTIYF	TGCGCCAGCAGTCCACCTGGTGCAGGGGCTGGAAACACCATATATTTT
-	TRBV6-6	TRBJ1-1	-	CASPYNVNTEAFF	TGTGCCAGCCCGTACAACGTGAACACTGAAGCTTTCTTT
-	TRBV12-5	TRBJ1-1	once	CASGLGGANTEAFF	TGTGCTAGTGGTCTGGGAGGAGCGAACACTGAAGCTTTCTTT
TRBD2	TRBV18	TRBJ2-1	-	CASSPTSGGHSYNEQFF	TGTGCCAGCTCACCAACTAGCGGGGGCCACTCCTACAATGAGCAGTTCTTC
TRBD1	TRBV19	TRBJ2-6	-	CASTDRGQGKSGANVLTF	TGTGCCAGTACGGACAGGGGACAGGGAAAATCTGGGGCCAACGTCCTGACTTTC
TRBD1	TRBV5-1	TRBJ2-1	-	CASSPRYRDRDLNEQFF	TGCGCCAGCAGCCCTCGATACCGGGACAGAGATCTCAATGAGCAGTTCTTC
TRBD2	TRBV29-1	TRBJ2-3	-	CSVEGETSSDTQYF	TGCAGCGTTGAAGGGGAGACTAGCTCGGATACGCAGTATTTT
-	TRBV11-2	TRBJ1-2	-	CASSPGPSGGYTF	TGTGCCAGCAGCCCCGGACCCTCAGGGGGCTACACCTTC
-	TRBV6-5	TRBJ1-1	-	CASSYSKSGATEAFF	TGTGCCAGCAGTTACTCCAAAAGTGGGGCGACTGAAGCTTTCTTT
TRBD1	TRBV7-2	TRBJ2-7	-	CASSLEATGRYYEQYF	TGTGCCAGCAGCTTAGAGGCGACAGGGCGATACTACGAGCAGTACTTC
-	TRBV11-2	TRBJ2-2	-	CASSSQEYTGELFF	TGTGCCAGCAGCTCCCAGGAGTACACCGGGGAGCTGTTTTTT
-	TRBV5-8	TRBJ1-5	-	CASSLEQTNQPQHF	TGTGCCAGCAGCTTGGAACAGACTAATCAGCCCCAGCATTTT
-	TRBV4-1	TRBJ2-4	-	CASSPERGIQYF	TGCGCCAGCAGCCCCGAGAGGGGCATTCAGTACTTC
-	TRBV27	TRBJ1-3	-	CASSSHGSGNTIYF	TGTGCCAGCAGTTCCCATGGGTCCGGAAACACCATATATTTT
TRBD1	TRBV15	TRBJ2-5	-	CATRGTGQETQYF	TGTGCCACCAGGGGGACAGGCCAAGAGACCCAGTACTTC
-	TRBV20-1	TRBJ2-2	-	CSASWVGELFF	TGCAGTGCTAGTTGGGTCGGGGAGCTGTTTTTT
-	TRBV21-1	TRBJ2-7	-	CARQNYEQYF	TGTGCCAGACAGAACTACGAGCAGTACTTC
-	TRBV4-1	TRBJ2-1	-	CASSQDEWDEQFF	TGCGCCAGCAGCCAAGATGAATGGGATGAGCAGTTCTTC
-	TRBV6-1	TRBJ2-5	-	CASSTDSSSETQYF	TGTGCCAGCAGTACCGACTCGAGCTCGGAGACCCAGTACTTC
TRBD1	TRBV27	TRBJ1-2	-	CASSTDGTGVLSHYTF	TGTGCCAGCAGCACCGACGGGACAGGGGTTCTTTCTCACTACACCTTC
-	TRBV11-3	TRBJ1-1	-	CASSFKRNTEAFF	TGTGCCAGCAGCTTTAAGCGGAACACTGAAGCTTTCTTT
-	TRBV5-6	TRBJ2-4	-	CASSLSQGVDIQYF	TGTGCCAGCAGCTTAAGCCAGGGTGTTGACATTCAGTACTTC
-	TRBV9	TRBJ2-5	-	CASSVETDRAQETQYF	TGTGCCAGCAGCGTAGAGACCGATCGGGCACAAGAGACCCAGTACTTC
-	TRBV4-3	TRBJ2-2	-	CASSQEPSGGAANTGELFF	TGCGCCAGCAGCCAAGAACCTTCTGGGGGGGCAGCTAACACCGGGGAGCTGTTTTTT
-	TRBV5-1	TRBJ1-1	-	CASSLEGFTEAFF	TGCGCCAGCAGCTTGGAGGGTTTCACTGAAGCTTTCTTT